One sample yielded the 23 T cell receptor beta chains listed below, sequenced in a study of T cell repertoires in cytomegalovirus infection. These TCRs' antigens remain unknown. MiXCR, run by TCRdb on the reads, gives a single entry per CDR3 protein. Of about 130,000 distinct CDR3 sequences detected, 30% to 40% appear once; the ten largest clones hold 58%. This sample comprised CD8+ T cells from cultured PBMCs, obtained from culture after CMV antigen stimulation. Source of these receptors: a human donor in good health (CMV status not recorded). Some clones in this sample may be carry-over from other donors' samples.

This clonotype was detected a few times. The chain uses TRBV11-3 and TRBJ2-2; 12 nucleotides align to TRBD1. The CDR3 is 19 amino acids. With V trimmed by 0 bases and J by 4 bases, 9 bases remained unmatched. The V gene's germline CDR1 is SGHNT and CDR2 YENEEA. CDR3 residues: CASSLDSGQGARGTGELFF. CDR3 coding DNA: TGTGCCAGCAGCTTAGATTCGGGACAGGGGGCGCGGGGCACCGGGGAGCTGTTTTTT. Filled out from reference TRBV11-3 and TRBJ2-2, the complete variable domain reads EAGVVQSPRYKIIEKKQPVAFWCNPISGHNTLYWYLQNLGQGPELLIRYENEEAVDDSQLPKDRFSAERLKGVDSTLKIQPAELGDSAVYLCASSLDSGQGARGTGELFFGEGSRLTVL.

Here the CDR3 reads CASSVWSSGTDTQYF. The DNA for the CDR3 is TGTGCCAGCAGCGTTTGGTCTAGCGGCACAGATACGCAGTATTTT. This chain uses TRBV9 with TRBJ2-3, with D tentatively TRBD2 (6 bases). V lost 2 bases and J 1 base, leaving 11 bases between the germline ends. CDR3 length: 15 residues. Germline V gene lookup returns CDR1 SGDLS and CDR2 YYNGEE.

This clonotype was observed at least ten times. The chain couples TRBV7-6 to TRBJ2-2, with a weak D call TRBD2 (6 bases). CDR1 is SGHVS and CDR2 is FNYEAQ in the germline V gene. The CDR3 has 15 residues. With 6 bases removed from V and 4 bases from J, the gap between germline ends came to 15 bases. The CDR3, as DNA: TGTGCCAGCAGTTCCCCGTACGGGGGCACCGGGGAGCTGTTTTTT. As protein: CASSSPYGGTGELFF.

DNA of the CDR3: TGTGCCAGCAGTTTAGCGGGCGCGGAGACCCAGTACTTC. Translated: CASSLAGAETQYF. The rearrangement links TRBV12-3 or TRBV12-4 to TRBJ2-5; D is unclear. The CDR3 spans 13 residues. Trimming left V 0 bases short and J 5 bases short, with 7 bases between.

CDR3 residues: CASSVDRALGTEAFF. CDR3 in DNA: TGTGCCAGTAGTGTGGACAGGGCGCTAGGGACTGAAGCTTTCTTT. The rearrangement uses TRBV19 and TRBJ1-1; 8 bases map to TRBD1. The CDR3 is made up of 15 amino acids. V shed 5 bases, J shed 5 bases, and the junction held 10 bases outside the gene matches. Germline loops: CDR1 LNHDA, CDR2 SQIVND (reference sequence). The whole variable domain, remainder taken from reference TRBV19 and TRBJ1-1, is DGGITQSPKYLFRKEGQNVTLSCEQNLNHDAMYWYRQDPGQGLRLIYYSQIVNDFQKGDIAEGYSVSREKKESFPLTVTSAQKNPTAFYLCASSVDRALGTEAFFGQGTRLTVV.

This clonotype was counted many times. V is TRBV7-8 and J is TRBJ2-1, with D hard to call. From germline, CDR1 is SGHVS and CDR2 FQNEAQ. Trimming cost V 6 bases and J 5 bases, with 5 bases left between them. The CDR3 has 11 amino acids. This CDR3 reads CASRLNNEQFF. In DNA form, the CDR3 reads TGTGCCAGCAGACTTAACAATGAGCAGTTCTTC.

The J gene is TRBJ2-7, the V gene TRBV20-1; D possibly corresponds to TRBD1 (5 bases). V was pared by 4 bases and J by 3 bases, with 16 bases between. The CDR3 consists of 14 residues. Per germline, CDR1 DFQATT and CDR2 SNEGSKA (reference sequence). CDR3 DNA sequence: TGCAGTGCTATCGACAGCCGCTCCCTCTACGAGCAGTACTTC. Translating gives CSAIDSRSLYEQYF.

V usage is TRBV4-1 and J usage is TRBJ1-1; tentatively, D is TRBD1 (6 bases). Germline CDR1 MGHRA, CDR2 YSYEKL. Trimming took off 0 bases at V and 1 base at J, with 9 bases between the two ends. The CDR3 contains 15 residues. The CDR3 here is CASSQDGRGNTEAFF. The CDR3 nucleotides read TGCGCCAGCAGCCAAGATGGCAGGGGGAACACTGAAGCTTTCTTT.

The chain couples TRBV18 to TRBJ2-3; unclear D gene. CDR3 size: 15 residues. V was trimmed by 4 bases and J by 3 bases, leaving 14 bases between them. Germline-derived CDR1 and CDR2 are KGHSH and LQKENI. CDR3 loop: CASSRLLDGTDTQYF. The CDR3 nucleotides read TGTGCCAGCTCACGCCTACTTGACGGGACAGATACGCAGTATTTT.

This clonotype was counted between two and nine times. This chain links TRBV7-9 with TRBJ2-7; tentative D call: TRBD1 (5 bases). Germline lookup yields CDR1 SEHNR and CDR2 FQNEAQ (reference sequence). V was clipped by 1 base and J by 5 bases, with 12 bases between them. CDR3 length: 14 amino acids. The CDR3 nucleotides read TGTGCCAGCAGCTTAGAGACAGTGGCGGACGAGCAGTACTTC. It specifies CASSLETVADEQYF.

This clonotype was counted between two and nine times. The chain employs TRBV7-9 and TRBJ2-7; no firm D call. This CDR3 comprises 13 residues. V was shortened by 1 base and J by 2 bases, with 6 bases between the two germline ends. Germline V gene data show CDR1 as SEHNR and CDR2 as FQNEAQ (reference sequence). The CDR3 region is CASSLGAPYEQYF. CDR3 coding DNA: TGTGCCAGCAGCTTAGGGGCCCCCTACGAGCAGTACTTC.

The gene calls are TRBV27 and TRBJ2-1; 9 bases align to TRBD2. Trimming took 1 base from V and 5 from J; bases not matched to a gene: 12. Looked up from germline, CDR1 is MNHEY and CDR2 is SMNVEV (reference sequence). CDR3 size: 18 residues. This CDR3 reads CASSLFPPRGGTHNEQFF. The CDR3 nucleotides read TGTGCCAGCAGTTTATTCCCCCCGCGGGGGGGAACACACAATGAGCAGTTCTTC.

The rearrangement joins TRBV6-5 to TRBJ2-5, with 8 nucleotides matching TRBD1. The CDR3 sequence is 14 residues long. Trimming at V came to 4 bases and at J to 5 bases, leaving 6 bases not matched to a gene. The germline gives CDR1 MNHEY, CDR2 SVGAGI. The CDR3 is CASSSTGVLETQYF. In DNA, the CDR3 is TGTGCCAGCAGTTCGACAGGGGTATTGGAGACCCAGTACTTC.

This clonotype was detected only a few times. The DNA of the CDR3 is TGTGCCAGCAGTTACTCGAGGGGAGTTATGTGGGAGACCCAGTACTTC. Its translation is CASSYSRGVMWETQYF. The chain carries TRBV6-2 or TRBV6-3 and TRBJ2-5, with D perhaps given as TRBD1 or TRBD2 (5 bases each). V lost 0 bases to trimming and J lost 5 bases, with 16 bases between them. The CDR3 totals 16 residues. CDR1 and CDR2 (germline): MNHEY, SVGEGT.

This clonotype was seen repeatedly, ten times or more. V gene TRBV6-2 or TRBV6-3 combines with J gene TRBJ2-1, with a tentative D call TRBD1 (6 bases). The germline V and J ends were trimmed by 5 bases and 5 bases, with 19 bases remaining between them. The CDR3 has 16 amino acids. In germline, CDR1 is MNHEY, CDR2 SVGEGT. The CDR3 sequence: CASSTGFFPGNNEQFF. In DNA form, the CDR3 reads TGTGCCAGCAGTACAGGGTTTTTTCCCGGGAACAATGAGCAGTTCTTC.

There are a few counts of this clonotype. The chain has TRBV12-3 or TRBV12-4 and TRBJ2-2, with D perhaps TRBD1 (5 bases). The CDR3 has 16 residues. Trimming took off 7 bases at V and 0 bases at J, with 15 bases between the two ends. Here the CDR3 reads CASKAPMDTNTGELFF. The DNA of the CDR3 is TGTGCCAGCAAGGCCCCGATGGACACGAACACCGGGGAGCTGTTTTTT.

The chain couples TRBV9 to TRBJ1-5; D not certain. CDR1 SGDLS and CDR2 YYNGEE come from the germline V gene. V lost 5 bases, J lost 5 bases, and 14 bases lay in between. The CDR3 totals 14 residues. CDR3 coding DNA: TGTGCCAGCAGTCGCGACGGGTTCTATCAGCCCCAGCATTTT. It specifies CASSRDGFYQPQHF. The variable domain in full, with the rest retrieved from reference TRBV9 and TRBJ1-5, is DSGVTQTPKHLITATGQRVTLRCSPRSGDLSVYWYQQSLDQGLQFLIQYYNGEERAKGNILERFSAQQFPDLHSELNLSSLELGDSALYFCASSRDGFYQPQHFGDGTRLSIL.

This clonotype was recorded at least ten times. The V and J genes are TRBV4-2 and TRBJ2-4, with TRBD2 matching over 8 bases. CDR3 length: 16 amino acids. The V segment lost 0 bases and the J segment 8 bases; nucleotides outside the gene matches: 9. Looked up from germline, CDR1 is LGHNA and CDR2 is YNFKEQ. CDR3 sequence (DNA): TGTGCCAGCAGCCAAGATCCGGCTAGCGGGTCGGACATTCAGTACTTC. Translation: CASSQDPASGSDIQYF.

This clonotype was counted between two and nine times. The genes are TRBV12-3 or TRBV12-4 and TRBJ1-2; 7 bases are a match to TRBD1. The junction had 9 bases not matched to a gene; V was cut back by 5 bases and J by 6 bases. There are 14 residues in the CDR3. The CDR3 DNA reads TGTGCCAGCAGTCCGGACAGGTCGGGTAATGGCTACACCTTC. The encoded protein is CASSPDRSGNGYTF.

This chain joins TRBV6-8 and TRBJ2-7, with 13 nucleotides matching TRBD2. This CDR3 spans 15 amino acids. Losses at the gene ends were 5 bases for V and 3 bases for J; bases not matched to a gene: 4. The V gene's germline CDR1 is MNHGY and CDR2 SAAAGT. This chain's CDR3 is CASSGWTSGGYEQYF. CDR3 DNA: TGTGCCAGCAGTGGATGGACTAGCGGGGGCTACGAGCAGTACTTC.

The CDR3 DNA reads TGTGCCAGCAGCTTAGCAAGACAGGGAAGCGGCTACACCTTC. Its translation is CASSLARQGSGYTF. The chain recombines TRBV7-9 with TRBJ1-2; 7 bases map to TRBD1. Germline CDR1 and CDR2: SEHNR and FQNEAQ (reference sequence). This CDR3 spans 14 amino acids. The V and J ends lost 0 bases and 8 bases, in that order; junction bases with no gene match: 6.

The DNA for the CDR3 is TGCAGTGCTAGGCCCCTACTCCAAACGGGCTATGGCTACACCTTC. This gives the protein CSARPLLQTGYGYTF. V and J are TRBV20-1 and TRBJ1-2; D unclear. Trimming cost V 3 bases and J 4 bases, with 18 bases left between them. The CDR3 runs 15 residues. CDR1 is DFQATT and CDR2 is SNEGSKA in the germline V gene (reference sequence).

The chain couples TRBV7-6 to TRBJ1-2, with a possible D match to TRBD1 (5 bases). CDR1 SGHVS and CDR2 FNYEAQ come from the germline V gene. This CDR3 comprises 13 residues. The germline V and J ends were trimmed by 2 bases and 6 bases, with 10 bases remaining between them. The CDR3 protein is CASSLSGTDGYTF. DNA of the CDR3: TGTGCCAGCAGCTTATCCGGGACGGATGGCTACACCTTC.